These T cell receptor beta chains were read from a single sample in a study of cytomegalovirus exposure and HLA in healthy donors. TCRdb keeps only in-frame clones here, not all; method: immunoSEQ multiplex PCR. The sample yields about 150,000 clones, around 75% seen once. Specimen: PBMCs. The receptor source for this set is a woman aged 18-29 years in good health and CMV-seronegative. Both conserved end residues are trimmed from each CDR3. Only part of the rows carry a size: once, few, many, or a class if the clone is expanded.

TRBV15	NA	TRBJ2-3	ATSRDLLAASTDTQY
TRBV7-3	NA	TRBJ1-1	ASSGGSEAF
TRBV7-2	NA	TRBJ2-7	ASSRDSPQSYEQY
TRBV16	NA	TRBJ1-5	ASSHKGDGNQPQH
TRBV19	NA	TRBJ1-5	ASSTLFGDGQPQH
TRBV30	NA	TRBJ1-1	AFSRLINTEAF
TRBV19	NA	TRBJ2-3	ASSRQGADTQY
TRBV5-1	NA	TRBJ2-7	ASSLVSGQGNEQY
TRBV7-8	NA	TRBJ2-7	ASSLGGGHEQY
TRBV7-3	NA	TRBJ2-2	ASSLTGLATGELF
TRBV23-1	NA	TRBJ1-5	ATPGTGGFLGQPQH
TRBV11-3	few	TRBJ2-1	ASSMGLADYNEQF
TRBV7-2	NA	TRBJ2-7	ASSLGPGESYEQY
TRBV28	NA	TRBJ1-3	ASSLAVRSGNTIY
TRBV5-6	NA	TRBJ2-5	ASSSQGNGDGETQY
TRBV2	NA	TRBJ2-1	ASGGQGAFDEQF
TRBV10-2	few	TRBJ2-1	ASGGDRGFDEQF
TRBV4-2	NA	TRBJ2-7	ASSQAIGHGYEQY
TRBV7-8	NA	TRBJ1-3	ASSLPRQGNSGNTIY
TRBV4-1	once	TRBJ1-5	ASSQDGGRVNQPQH
TRBV9	NA	TRBJ2-2	ASSGGRANTGELF
TRBV19	NA	TRBJ2-2	ASIGQVTGELF
TRBV7-2	NA	TRBJ1-2	ASRTGGASGYT
TRBV5-1	once	TRBJ2-3	ASSFIGAGDTQY
TRBV6-6	NA	TRBJ2-5	ASSYWTSGEKETQY
TRBV2	few	TRBJ2-7	ASTGQEDSYEQY
TRBV18	once	TRBJ2-7	ASSLMRDSYEQY
TRBV5-6	NA	TRBJ2-3	ASSGTSSDTQY
TRBV27	NA	TRBJ1-1	ASSPRVLNTEAF
TRBV27	NA	TRBJ2-5	ASRRTGTNQETQY
TRBV28	NA	TRBJ2-1	ASSLSGGRLYNEQF
TRBV5-5	NA	TRBJ2-5	ASSLPKGGYQETQY
TRBV6-1	NA	TRBJ2-3	ASRNRGSTDTQY
TRBV11-3	NA	TRBJ2-5	ASSLPRGRETQY
TRBV5-5	NA	TRBJ2-1	ASSRNTGQSYNEQF
TRBV10-1	NA	TRBJ2-2	ASSEARATPNTGELF
TRBV28	NA	TRBJ1-1	ASSFGKNTEAF
TRBV5-4	NA	TRBJ2-4	ASSPTPGSGAKNIQY
TRBV5-6	NA	TRBJ2-2	ASSYGTVNLGELF
TRBV5-5	NA	TRBJ2-7	ASSFRGPSYEQY